The T cell receptor beta chain under discussion was sequenced for a study of T cell changes during pregnancy in multiple sclerosis. Only in-frame clones appear in the TCRdb table, and some are missing; sequencing was by immunoSEQ multiplex PCR. There are about 41,000 clones in the sample; 85% to 95% occur only once, and about 7% lies in the top ten. This CDR3 is 15 amino acids long. The J segment lost 3 bases and the V segment lost 5 bases, leaving 4 bases of the junction unmatched. Germline CDR1 reads SEHNR; CDR2 reads FQNEAQ (reference sequence). This chain joins TRBV7-9 and TRBJ2-1, with TRBD2 matching 10 bases. The sequence was obtained from a female donor with multiple sclerosis, enrolled in a pregnancy study. This specimen was CD8+ T cells from peripheral blood mononuclear cells, taken in the third trimester of pregnancy. The CDR3 sequence: CASSQGLANYNEQFF. In DNA form, the CDR3 reads TGTGCCAGCAGCCAGGGACTAGCGAACTACAATGAGCAGTTCTTC.